The following is a TCR beta chain sequence with its context. This record comes from a study of CD8+ T cells in alopecia areata. For the study at large: Tofacitinib ran 6 to 18 months, followed by 6 months off drug.

cDNA serving as the sequencing template came from extracted, reverse transcribed RNA. Data came from immunoSEQ multiplex PCR; TCRdb stores just in-frame clones and leaves some out. The sample yields 100,000 to 150,000 clones, around 49% seen once. The germline CDR1 and CDR2 sequences are SGHNT and YYREEE (reference sequence). V trimming: 6 bases; J trimming: 2 bases; junction bases outside the gene matches: 13. This CDR3 spans 17 amino acids. The TCR sequence derives from a human donor with alopecia areata. This chain joins TRBV5-4 and TRBJ2-3; TRBD2 agrees at 9 bases. The starting material was CD8+ T cells sorted from blood, obtained at week 0. DNA for the CDR3: TGTGCCAGCACCACTTTGTTTAGCGGGAGAAACACAGATACGCAGTATTTT. This sequence encodes CASTTLFSGRNTDTQYF.